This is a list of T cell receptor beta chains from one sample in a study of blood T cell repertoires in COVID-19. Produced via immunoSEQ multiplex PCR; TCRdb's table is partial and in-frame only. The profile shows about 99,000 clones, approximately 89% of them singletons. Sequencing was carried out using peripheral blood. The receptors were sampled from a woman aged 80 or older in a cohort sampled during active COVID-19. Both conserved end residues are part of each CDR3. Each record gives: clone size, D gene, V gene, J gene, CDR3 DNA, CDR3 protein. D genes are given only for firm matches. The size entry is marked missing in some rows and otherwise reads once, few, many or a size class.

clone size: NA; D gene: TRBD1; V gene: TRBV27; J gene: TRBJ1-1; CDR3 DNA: TGTGCCAGCAGTCCTCGACAGGGGGCCGGGAACACTGAAGCTTTCTTT; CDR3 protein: CASSPRQGAGNTEAFF
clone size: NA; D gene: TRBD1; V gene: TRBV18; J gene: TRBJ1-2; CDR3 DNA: TGTGCCAGCTCACCAGACCAGGGGGCCTATGGCTACACCTTC; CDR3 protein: CASSPDQGAYGYTF
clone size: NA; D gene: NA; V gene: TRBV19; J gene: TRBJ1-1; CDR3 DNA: TGTGCCAGTAGTATTGGGTGGAGGGTTCGTGAAGCTTTCTTT; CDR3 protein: CASSIGWRVREAFF
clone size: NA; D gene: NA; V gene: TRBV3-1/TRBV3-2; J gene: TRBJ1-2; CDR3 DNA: TGTGCCAGCAGCCAACCCGGACAGATTGGGGCCCGCTACACCTTC; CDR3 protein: CASSQPGQIGARYTF
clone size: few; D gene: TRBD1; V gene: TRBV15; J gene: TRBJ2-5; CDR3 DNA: TGTGCCACCAGCAGGGGGGACAGGGGGCGGGAGACCCAGTACTTC; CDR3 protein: CATSRGDRGRETQYF
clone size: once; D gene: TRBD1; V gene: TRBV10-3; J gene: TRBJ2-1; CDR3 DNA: TGTGCCATCAGTGGACAGGGGGCGGGCAATGAGCAGTTCTTC; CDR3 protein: CAISGQGAGNEQFF
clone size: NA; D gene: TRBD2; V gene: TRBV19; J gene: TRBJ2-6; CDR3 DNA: TGTGCCAGTAGGGCGGGGGGACTGCTCTCTGGGGCCAACGTCCTGACTTTC; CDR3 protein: CASRAGGLLSGANVLTF
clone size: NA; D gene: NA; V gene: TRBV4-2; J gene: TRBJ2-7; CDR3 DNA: TGTGCCAGCAGCCAAGAATCTAGCTCCCACGAGCAGTACTTC; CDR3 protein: CASSQESSSHEQYF
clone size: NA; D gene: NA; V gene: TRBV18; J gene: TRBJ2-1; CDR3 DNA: TGTGCCAGCTCACCACTCCCCACGGTGGAACAGGCCATTTCCTACAATGAGCAGTTCTTC; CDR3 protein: CASSPLPTVEQAISYNEQFF
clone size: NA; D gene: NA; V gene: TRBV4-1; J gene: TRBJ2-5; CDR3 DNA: TGCGCCAGCAGCCAAGGACTAGTAGCAGGGGAGACCCAGTACTTC; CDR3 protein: CASSQGLVAGETQYF
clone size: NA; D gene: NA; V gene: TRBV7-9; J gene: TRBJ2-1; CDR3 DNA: TGTGCCAGCAGCCGAGCCCTAAATGAGCAGTTCTTC; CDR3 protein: CASSRALNEQFF
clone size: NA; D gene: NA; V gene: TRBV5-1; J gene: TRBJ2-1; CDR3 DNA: TGCGCCAGCAGCTTGGAGCGCTTCTGGGATGAGCAGTTCTTC; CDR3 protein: CASSLERFWDEQFF
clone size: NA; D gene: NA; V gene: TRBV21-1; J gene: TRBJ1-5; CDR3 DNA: TGTGCCAGAATAGGGGGCCAATATAGCAATCAGCCCCAGCATTTT; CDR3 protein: CARIGGQYSNQPQHF
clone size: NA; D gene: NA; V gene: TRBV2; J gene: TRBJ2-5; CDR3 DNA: TGTGCCAGCAGTGAACGGCGGCAAGAGACCCAGTACTTC; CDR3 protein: CASSERRQETQYF
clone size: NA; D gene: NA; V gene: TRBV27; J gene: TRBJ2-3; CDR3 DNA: TGTGCCAGCTCAGGGACACGAGATACGCAGTATTTT; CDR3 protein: CASSGTRDTQYF
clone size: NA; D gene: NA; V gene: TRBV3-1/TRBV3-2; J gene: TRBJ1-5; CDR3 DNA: TGTGCCAGCAGCCATCGGGGTCAGCCCCAGCATTTT; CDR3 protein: CASSHRGQPQHF
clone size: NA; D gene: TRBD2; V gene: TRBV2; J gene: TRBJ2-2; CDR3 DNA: TGTGCCAGCCGATCGGGGGGGCGGACCGGGGAGCTGTTTTTT; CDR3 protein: CASRSGGRTGELFF
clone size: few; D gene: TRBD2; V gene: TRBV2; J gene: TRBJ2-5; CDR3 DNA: TGTGCCAGCACCGGGGGTACGCATAGCGGGAGGGCCGGGGTCGGTGAGACCCAGTACTTC; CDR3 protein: CASTGGTHSGRAGVGETQYF
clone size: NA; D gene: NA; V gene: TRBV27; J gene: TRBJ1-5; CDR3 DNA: TGTGCCAGCAGTCCCCCGGCGGCCCGCAATCAGCCCCAGCATTTT; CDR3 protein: CASSPPAARNQPQHF
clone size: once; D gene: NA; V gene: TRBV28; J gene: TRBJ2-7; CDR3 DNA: TGTGCCAGCAACCCCACGGGGTCAACCTACGAGCAGTACTTC; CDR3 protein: CASNPTGSTYEQYF
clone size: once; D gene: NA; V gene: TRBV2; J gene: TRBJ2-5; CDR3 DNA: TGTGCCAGCAGTGAGGGATCAGGGTGGGCGTATGAGACCCAGTACTTC; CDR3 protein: CASSEGSGWAYETQYF
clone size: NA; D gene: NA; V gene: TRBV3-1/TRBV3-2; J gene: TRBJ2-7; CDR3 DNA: TGTGCCAGCAGCCAGAGGCGGGTCTCCTACGAGCAGTACTTC; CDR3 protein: CASSQRRVSYEQYF
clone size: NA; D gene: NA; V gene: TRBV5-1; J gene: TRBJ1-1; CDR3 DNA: TGCGCCAGCAGCAACCTACAGGCTAGGAACACTGAAGCTTTCTTT; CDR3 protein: CASSNLQARNTEAFF
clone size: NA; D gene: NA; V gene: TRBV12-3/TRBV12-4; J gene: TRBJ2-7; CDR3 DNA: TGTGCCAGCAGTCTATCGGGGTCGTCCGAGCAGTACTTC; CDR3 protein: CASSLSGSSEQYF